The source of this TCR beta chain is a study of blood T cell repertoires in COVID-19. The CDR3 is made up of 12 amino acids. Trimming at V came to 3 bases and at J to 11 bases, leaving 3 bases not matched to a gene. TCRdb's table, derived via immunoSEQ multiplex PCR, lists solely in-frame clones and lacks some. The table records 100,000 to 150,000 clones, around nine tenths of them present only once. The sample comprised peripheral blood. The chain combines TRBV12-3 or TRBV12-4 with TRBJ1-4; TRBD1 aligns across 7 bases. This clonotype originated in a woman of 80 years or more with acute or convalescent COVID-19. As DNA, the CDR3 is TGTGCCAGCAGTTTGAGGGGGCGGAAACTGTTTTTT. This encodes CASSLRGRKLFF.